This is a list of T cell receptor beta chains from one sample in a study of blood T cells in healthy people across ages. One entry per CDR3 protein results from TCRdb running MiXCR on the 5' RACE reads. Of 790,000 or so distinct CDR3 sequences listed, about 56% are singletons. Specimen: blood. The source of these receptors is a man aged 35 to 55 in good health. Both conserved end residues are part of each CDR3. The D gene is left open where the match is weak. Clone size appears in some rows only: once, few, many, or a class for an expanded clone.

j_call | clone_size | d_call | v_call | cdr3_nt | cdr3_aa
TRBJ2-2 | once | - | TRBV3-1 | TGTGCCAGCAGCCTCGCGAAGACGAACACCGGGGAGCTGTTTTTT | CASSLAKTNTGELFF
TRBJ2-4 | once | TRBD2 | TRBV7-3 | TGTGCCAGCAGCCCCGATGTGGCTAGCGGAAATGAGCAGTACTTC | CASSPDVASGNEQYF
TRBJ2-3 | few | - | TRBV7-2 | TGTGCCAGCAGCTTAGGGGGTCGACTGATAGATACGCAGTATTTT | CASSLGGRLIDTQYF
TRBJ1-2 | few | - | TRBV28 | TGTGCCAGCAGTCCAGGGCGCTATGGCTACACCTTC | CASSPGRYGYTF
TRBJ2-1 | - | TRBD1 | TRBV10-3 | TGTGCCATCACGATTGACAGGGCCGAATACAATGAGCAGTTCTTC | CAITIDRAEYNEQFF
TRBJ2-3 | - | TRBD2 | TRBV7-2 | TGTGCCAGCGGGGCGGAGGGACTAGCGCTTGATACGCGGTATTTT | CASGAEGLALDTRYF
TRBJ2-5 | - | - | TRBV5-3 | TGTGCCAGAAGCTTGCAACGCGTCGGATACCAAGAGACCCAGTACTTC | CARSLQRVGYQETQYF
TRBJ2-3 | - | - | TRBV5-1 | TGCGCCAGCAGCTTGGTTCACTCTGAGGGCACAGATACGCAGTATTTT | CASSLVHSEGTDTQYF
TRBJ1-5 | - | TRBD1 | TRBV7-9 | TGTGCCAGCAGCCCACTGGACAGGGTCGGTCAGCCCCAGCATTTT | CASSPLDRVGQPQHF
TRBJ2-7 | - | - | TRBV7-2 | TGTGCCAGCAGCTTAGATGGAGGGACAGAGATCTACGAGCAGTACTTC | CASSLDGGTEIYEQYF
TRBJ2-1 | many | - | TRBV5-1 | TGCGCCAGCAGCTTGGACAGCAACAATGAGCAGTTCTTC | CASSLDSNNEQFF
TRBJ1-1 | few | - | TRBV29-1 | TGCAGCGTAGACAGGTCGAACACTGAAGCTTTCTTT | CSVDRSNTEAFF
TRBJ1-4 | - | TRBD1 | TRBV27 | TGTGCCAGCGGGGGGACAGCAACTAATGAAAAACTGTTTTTT | CASGGTATNEKLFF
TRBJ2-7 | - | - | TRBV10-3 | TGTGCCATCGGGAGCCAGGATGCCTACGAGCAGTACTTC | CAIGSQDAYEQYF
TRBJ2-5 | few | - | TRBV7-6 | TGTGCCAGCAGCGAATGGACCCAAGAGACCCAGTACTTC | CASSEWTQETQYF
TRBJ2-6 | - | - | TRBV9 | TGTGCCAGCAGCGCCATGTTTTCTGGGGCCAACGTCCTGACTTTC | CASSAMFSGANVLTF
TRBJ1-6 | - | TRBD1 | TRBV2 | TGTGCCAGCAGCGCGACAGGGTTTCCCAATTCACCCCTCCACTTT | CASSATGFPNSPLHF
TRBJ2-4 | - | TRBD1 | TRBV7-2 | TGTGCCAGCAGCGTATGGACAGGGGAAAACATTCAGTACTTC | CASSVWTGENIQYF
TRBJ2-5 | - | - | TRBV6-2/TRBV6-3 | TGTGCCAGCAGTCCGTCGGATCTCAAGTACTTC | CASSPSDLKYF
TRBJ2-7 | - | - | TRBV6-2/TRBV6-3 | TGTGCCAGCAGGACCAAGGGGAAGGCGAGCTCCTACGAGCAGTACTTC | CASRTKGKASSYEQYF
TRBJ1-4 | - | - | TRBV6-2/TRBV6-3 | TGTGCCAGCAGAGACGGGACGGGAGTGGAAAAACTGTTTTTT | CASRDGTGVEKLFF
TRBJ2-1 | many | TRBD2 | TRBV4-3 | TGCGCCAGCAGCCAAGGTCAAACCAGCGGGAGGGCACGGGAGCAGTTCTTC | CASSQGQTSGRAREQFF
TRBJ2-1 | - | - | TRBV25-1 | TGTGCCGGCAGTTTAGGAACAGGGCTCGGGGAGACCCAGTTCTTC | CAGSLGTGLGETQFF
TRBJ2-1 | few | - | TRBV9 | TGTGCCAGCAGCGGGAGAAGGGAGAGCCCCGGTGAGCAGTTCTTC | CASSGRRESPGEQFF
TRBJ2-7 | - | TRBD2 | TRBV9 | TGTGCCAGCAGCGTAGAAGCAGCGGGAGGAGGCGAGCAGTACTTC | CASSVEAAGGGEQYF
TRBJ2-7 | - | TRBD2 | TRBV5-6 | TGTGCCAGCAGCTCGCGACTAGCGGGAGATTACGAGCAGTACTTC | CASSSRLAGDYEQYF
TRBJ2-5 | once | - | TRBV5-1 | TGCGCCAGCAGCTTGGCCGGGGGGACAGGATCCTACGAGCGGTACTTC | CASSLAGGTGSYERYF
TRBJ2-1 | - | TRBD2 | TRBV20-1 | TGCAGTGCCCTCTCGAGCGGGGTCAATGAGCAGTTCTTC | CSALSSGVNEQFF
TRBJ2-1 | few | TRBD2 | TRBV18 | TGTGCCAGCTCACTCTCTAGCGGGAGGAGGAACAATGAGCAGTTCTTC | CASSLSSGRRNNEQFF
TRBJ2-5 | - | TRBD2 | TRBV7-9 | TGTGCCAGCAGCTCAAGCGGGCGGGGGTTTAACGAGACCCAGTACTTC | CASSSSGRGFNETQYF
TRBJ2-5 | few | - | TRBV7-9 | TGTGCCAGCAGCAACGGACGGACTCAAGAGACCCAGTACTTC | CASSNGRTQETQYF
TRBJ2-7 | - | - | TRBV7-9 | TGTGCCAGCAGCCCCCCGGCCAGGGCCGTTTACGAGCAGTACTTC | CASSPPARAVYEQYF
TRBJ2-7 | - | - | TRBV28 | TGTGCCAGCAGCCTAAACATCTTTCCCTACGAGCAGTACTTC | CASSLNIFPYEQYF
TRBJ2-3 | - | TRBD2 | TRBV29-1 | TGCAGCGTTGTTGAGACTAGCGGGAGGGGCACAGATACGCAGTATTTT | CSVVETSGRGTDTQYF
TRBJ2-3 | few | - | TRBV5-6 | TGTGCCAGCCTTAGGAAGGTTCGGTCAGATACGCAGTATTTT | CASLRKVRSDTQYF
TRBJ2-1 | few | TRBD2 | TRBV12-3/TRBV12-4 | TGTGCCAGCAGCAATAGCGGGAGTACCTACAATGAGCAGTTCTTC | CASSNSGSTYNEQFF
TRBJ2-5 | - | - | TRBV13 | TGTGCCAGCAGGGCGGCTGGGACCCGACTAGAGACCCAGTACTTC | CASRAAGTRLETQYF
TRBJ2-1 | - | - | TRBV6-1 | TGTGGGCCGGGGGCCACTGCCTACAATGAGCAGTTCTTC | CGPGATAYNEQFF
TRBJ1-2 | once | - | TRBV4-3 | TGCGCCAGCAGCCAAGACAGGGGACCTAACTATGGCTACACCTTC | CASSQDRGPNYGYTF
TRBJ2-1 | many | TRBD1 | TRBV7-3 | TGTGCCAGCAGCGCCTGGACAGGGACCCAGCAGTTCTTC | CASSAWTGTQQFF
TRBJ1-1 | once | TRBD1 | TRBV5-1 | TGCGCCAGCAGCTTACAGGGGGGAGAGTATGAAGCTTTCTTT | CASSLQGGEYEAFF
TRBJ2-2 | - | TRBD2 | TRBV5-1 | TGCGCCAGCAGCTCCCTCGGGGGGGACACCGGGGAGCTGTTTTTT | CASSSLGGDTGELFF
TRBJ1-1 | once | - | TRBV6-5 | TGTGCCAGCAGTTACCTACAGGGAAACAGTGAAACTTTCTTT | CASSYLQGNSETFF
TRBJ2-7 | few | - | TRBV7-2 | TGTGCCAGCAGCGCCCAAGTGGGGGGACGCCTACCGATCGAGCAGTACTTC | CASSAQVGGRLPIEQYF
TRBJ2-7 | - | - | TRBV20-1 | TGCAGTGCTAGTGCAACGGAGGGATTGAGCTCCTACGAGCAGTACTTC | CSASATEGLSSYEQYF
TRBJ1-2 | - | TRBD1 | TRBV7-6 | TGTGCCAGCAGCGAACGCCCGGGGACAGGGGGTTGGGGCTACACCTTC | CASSERPGTGGWGYTF
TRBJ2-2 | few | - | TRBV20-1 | TGCAGTGCTCCGACACCGGGGGACACCGGGGAGCTGTTTTTT | CSAPTPGDTGELFF
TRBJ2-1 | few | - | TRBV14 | TGTGCCAGCAGCGATACCGGGACGGCCGAGCAGTTCTTC | CASSDTGTAEQFF
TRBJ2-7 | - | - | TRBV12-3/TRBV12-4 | TGTGCCAGCAGTTTGTTTACCTACGAGCAGTACTTC | CASSLFTYEQYF
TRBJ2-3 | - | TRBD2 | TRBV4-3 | TGCGCCAGCAGCCAAGATTTATCCCTAGCGGGAAGCACAGATACGCAGTATTTT | CASSQDLSLAGSTDTQYF
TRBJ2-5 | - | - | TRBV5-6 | TGTGCCAGCAGCTTCCCAGACCTCTTGAGAGAGACCCAGTACTTC | CASSFPDLLRETQYF
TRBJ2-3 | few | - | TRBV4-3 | TGCGCCAGCAGCCAAGATAGAGCCTTCGAGGGAACTACGCAGTATTTT | CASSQDRAFEGTTQYF
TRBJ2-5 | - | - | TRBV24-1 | TGTGCCACCAGGGGAACAGAGGGGTACTTC | CATRGTEGYF
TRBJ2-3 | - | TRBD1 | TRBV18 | TGTGCCAGCTCACCACCGGGTAGGGGGCCGGGAGATACGCAGTATTTT | CASSPPGRGPGDTQYF
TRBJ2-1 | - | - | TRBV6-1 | TGTGCCAGCAGTGAACTCGGACAGCCTTACAATGAGCAGTTCTTC | CASSELGQPYNEQFF